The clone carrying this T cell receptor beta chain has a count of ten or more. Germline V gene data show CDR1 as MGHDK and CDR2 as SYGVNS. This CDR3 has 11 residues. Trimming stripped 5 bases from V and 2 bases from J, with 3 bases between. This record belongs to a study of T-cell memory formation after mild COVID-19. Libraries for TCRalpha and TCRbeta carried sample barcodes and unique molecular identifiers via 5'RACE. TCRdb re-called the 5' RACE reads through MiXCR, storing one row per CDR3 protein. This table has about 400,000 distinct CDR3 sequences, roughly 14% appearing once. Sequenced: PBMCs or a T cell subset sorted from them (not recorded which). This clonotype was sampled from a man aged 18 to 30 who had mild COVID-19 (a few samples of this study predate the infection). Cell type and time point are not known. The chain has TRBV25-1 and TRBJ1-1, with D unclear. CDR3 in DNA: TGTGCCAGCAGTACTAACACTGAAGCTTTCTTT. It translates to CASSTNTEAFF.